This T cell receptor (beta chain) stems from a study of blood T cell repertoires in COVID-19. The wider study: Samples representing acute and convalescent COVID-19 were sourced from the United States, Italy and Spain. PBMCs, B-cell-depleted T cells, or T cells provided the cDNA or gDNA that made up the material.

This clone has a handful of counts. Trimming cost V 2 bases and J 5 bases; bases outside gene matches: 5. Germline CDR1 reads SGHRS; CDR2 reads YFSETQ. The CDR3 sequence is 14 residues long. The Seattle patients joined while their infection was active and were tracked longitudinally afterward. Original processing notes: From reference gene primer amplification, estimates of nucleated cell counts were derived. The protocol was immunoSEQ multiplex PCR, while the TCRdb copy is restricted to in-frame clones and leaves out a portion. The V and J calls and the clone size are those of that table, but D and trimming were determined from the DNA. The table records about 56,000 clones, roughly nine tenths of them present only once.

Sequencing was performed on peripheral blood. The receptor comes from a woman aged 55-69 years with COVID-19, enrolled during active disease. V gene TRBV5-1 combines with J gene TRBJ1-1; 8 nucleotides agree with TRBD1. In DNA, the CDR3 is TGCGCCAGCAGCTTAGGACAGGGTGGGACTGAAGCTTTCTTT. It translates to CASSLGQGGTEAFF.